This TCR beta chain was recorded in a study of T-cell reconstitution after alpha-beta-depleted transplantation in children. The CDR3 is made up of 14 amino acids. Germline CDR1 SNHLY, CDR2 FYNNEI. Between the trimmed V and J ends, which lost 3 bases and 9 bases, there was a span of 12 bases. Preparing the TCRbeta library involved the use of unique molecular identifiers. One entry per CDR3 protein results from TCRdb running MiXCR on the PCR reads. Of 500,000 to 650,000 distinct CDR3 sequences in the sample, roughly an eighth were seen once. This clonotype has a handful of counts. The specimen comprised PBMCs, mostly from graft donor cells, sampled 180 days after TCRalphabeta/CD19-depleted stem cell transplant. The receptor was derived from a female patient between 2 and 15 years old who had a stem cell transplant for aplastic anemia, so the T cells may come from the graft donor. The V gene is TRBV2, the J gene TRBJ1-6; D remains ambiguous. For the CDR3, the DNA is TGTGCCAGCAGTGATCGGGGTGGTGGTTCACCCCTCCACTTT. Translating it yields CASSDRGGGSPLHF.